This T cell receptor beta chain is drawn from a study of beta chain features in type 1 diabetes. This clone appeared once. Every sorted population was more than 95% pure. Every isolated RNA sample was fully reverse transcribed, so sequencing captured expressed TCRB transcripts. Assay used: immunoSEQ multiplex PCR; TCRdb lists only in-frame clones, some missing. The sample yields 200,000 to 250,000 clones, about 71% seen once. The clonotype originates from a man aged 25-45 years in good health. Specimen: naive CD4+ T cells from blood.

In DNA form, the CDR3 reads TGTGCCTGGAGTGTGCTGGCTTCAACTAATGAAAAACTGTTTTTT. Its protein product is CAWSVLASTNEKLFF. The J gene is TRBJ1-4, the V gene TRBV30; the D is unclear. V shed 0 bases and J shed 0 bases, with 8 bases lying between them. The CDR3 is 15 amino acids. Germline values: CDR1 GTSNPN, CDR2 SVGIG (reference sequence).